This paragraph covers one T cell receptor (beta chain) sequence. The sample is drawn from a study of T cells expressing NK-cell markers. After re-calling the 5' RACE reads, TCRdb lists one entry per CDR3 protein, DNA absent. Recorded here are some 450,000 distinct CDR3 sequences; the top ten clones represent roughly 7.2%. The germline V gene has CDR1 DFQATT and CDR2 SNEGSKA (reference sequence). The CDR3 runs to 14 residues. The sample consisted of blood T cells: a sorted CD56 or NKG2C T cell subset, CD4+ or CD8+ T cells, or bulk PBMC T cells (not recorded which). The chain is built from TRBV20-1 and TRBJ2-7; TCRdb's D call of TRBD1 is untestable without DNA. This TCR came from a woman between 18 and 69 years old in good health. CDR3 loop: CSARGQRAYYEQYF.